Shown below are 29 T cell receptor beta chains from a single sample sequenced in a study of blood T cell repertoires in COVID-19. TCRdb's copy holds only in-frame clones and misses some; the assay was immunoSEQ multiplex PCR. In the table there are 40,000 to 50,000 clones, over 80% of which are singletons. The sequenced sample was peripheral blood. All receptors come from a human donor in a cohort sampled during active COVID-19.

This chain joins TRBV27 and TRBJ2-2, with 8 positions matching TRBD1. The CDR3 covers 16 residues. J lost 4 bases, V lost 7 bases, and 11 bases had no gene match. CDR1 MNHEY and CDR2 SMNVEV come from the germline V gene (reference sequence). The CDR3 nucleotides are TGTGCCAGCAACCCTGATGGACAGGGAGGCACCGGGGAGCTGTTTTTT. Its protein product is CASNPDGQGGTGELFF.

V usage is TRBV6-6 and J usage is TRBJ1-3; a possible D gene is TRBD1 (6 bases). Per germline, CDR1 MNHNY and CDR2 SVGAGI (reference sequence). CDR3 length: 16 amino acids. V lost 6 bases to trimming and J lost 0 bases, with 15 bases between them. The CDR3 region has the DNA TGTGCCAGCAGGTCGCCTCAGGGGCTCTCTGGAAACACCATATATTTT. Translated: CASRSPQGLSGNTIYF.

The rearrangement joins TRBV5-1 to TRBJ2-5, with TRBD1 identical over 7 bases. The J segment lost 4 bases and the V segment lost 4 bases, leaving 7 bases of the junction unmatched. CDR1 SGHRS and CDR2 YFSETQ come from the germline V gene. The CDR3 runs 14 residues. In nucleotides, the CDR3 is TGCGCCAGCAGCCCAGGGACAGACCGAGAGACCCAGTACTTC. Translating gives CASSPGTDRETQYF.

CDR3 DNA sequence: TGTGCCAGCAGCCTACGACAGGGGGCTTACACTGAAGCTTTCTTT. Its protein is CASSLRQGAYTEAFF. The V and J genes are TRBV5-4 and TRBJ1-1; 10 nucleotides line up with TRBD1. The CDR3 totals 15 residues. With 4 bases clipped from V and 3 bases from J, the junction kept 6 bases outside the gene matches. Germline CDR1 reads SGHNT; CDR2 reads YYREEE (reference sequence).

The rearrangement links TRBV4-1 to TRBJ1-2; 9 positions match TRBD1. The germline gives CDR1 MGHRA, CDR2 YSYEKL. The CDR3 sequence is 16 residues long. V lost 0 bases to trimming and J lost 8 bases; unmatched junction nucleotides: 10. CDR3 amino acids: CASSQEVQGATRGYTF. The CDR3 DNA is TGCGCCAGCAGCCAAGAGGTACAGGGGGCAACTAGGGGCTACACCTTC.

This chain connects TRBV11-2 to TRBJ2-7; 9 bases are a match to TRBD1. With 5 bases clipped from V and 4 bases from J, the junction kept 6 bases outside the gene matches. Germline loops: CDR1 SGHAT, CDR2 FQNNGV. The CDR3 sequence is 14 residues long. The CDR3 nucleotides read TGTGCCAGCAGCCAGGACAGGGGCCAATACGAGCAGTACTTC. Residues: CASSQDRGQYEQYF. Combining the CDR3 with reference TRBV11-2 and TRBJ2-7 gives the whole variable domain EAGVAQSPRYKIIEKRQSVAFWCNPISGHATLYWYQQILGQGPKLLIQFQNNGVVDDSQLPKDRFSAERLKGVDSTLKIQPAKLEDSAVYLCASSQDRGQYEQYFGPGTRLTVT.

This chain joins TRBV27 and TRBJ1-4, with 7 bases fitting TRBD1. The V gene end was trimmed by 6 bases and the J gene end by 4 bases; junction bases not matched to a gene: 11. This CDR3 has 16 residues. Germline CDR1 is MNHEY and CDR2 is SMNVEV (reference sequence). The CDR3 loop is CASRTFPGQINEKLFF. In nucleotides, the CDR3 is TGTGCCAGCAGAACTTTCCCGGGACAGATTAATGAAAAACTGTTTTTT.

This clone occurred a few times. This chain uses TRBV19 with TRBJ1-6; unclear D gene. From germline, CDR1 is LNHDA and CDR2 SQIVND (reference sequence). V lost 11 bases, J lost 8 bases, and 19 bases lay in between. The CDR3 extends over 14 amino acids. The chain's CDR3 is CACSWAPTDSPLHF. The CDR3 DNA reads as TGTGCCTGCAGCTGGGCACCAACGGATTCACCCCTCCACTTT.

This clone came up once. The chain links TRBV7-9 to TRBJ1-2; TRBD1 matches 8 bases. The CDR3 loop spans 13 amino acids. Germline lookup yields CDR1 SEHNR and CDR2 FQNEAQ (reference sequence). V gave up 6 bases and J gave up 4 bases; unmatched junction bases: 4. CDR3 sequence (DNA): TGTGCCAGCAGACACGACAGGGGCTATGGCTACACCTTC. Its translation: CASRHDRGYGYTF.

The V gene is TRBV4-3, the J gene TRBJ2-3; 8 positions agree with TRBD2. The CDR3 is made up of 16 amino acids. Looked up from germline, CDR1 is LGHNA and CDR2 is YSLEER. The J segment lost 4 bases and the V segment lost 0 bases, leaving 6 bases of the junction unmatched. This chain's CDR3 is CASSQDLIGGADTQYF. The CDR3 DNA is TGCGCCAGCAGCCAAGATCTGATCGGGGGGGCAGATACGCAGTATTTT.

The rearrangement links TRBV2 to TRBJ1-5, with D perhaps TRBD1 (6 bases). The CDR3 has 14 residues. V was pared by 0 bases and J by 6 bases, with 9 bases between. CDR1 and CDR2 from the germline V gene are SNHLY and FYNNEI. The CDR3 coding sequence is TGTGCCAGCAGTGAAGCAGTGGGGGCTCAGCCCCAGCATTTT. The encoded protein is CASSEAVGAQPQHF.

This clone was detected a few times. The rearrangement uses TRBV6-2 or TRBV6-3 and TRBJ2-5, with no clear D. The V and J ends lost 6 bases and 5 bases respectively, with 10 bases between them. The germline gives CDR1 MNHEY, CDR2 SVGEGT. The CDR3 is made up of 12 amino acids. This chain's CDR3 is CASSSQWETQYF. The CDR3 coding sequence is TGTGCCAGCAGCTCGCAGTGGGAGACCCAGTACTTC.

CDR3 loop: CASSYTRQGRYEQYF. CDR3 in DNA: TGTGCCAGCAGCTATACCCGACAGGGGAGGTACGAGCAGTACTTC. This chain links TRBV7-6 with TRBJ2-7, with 8 bases that match TRBD1. Germline CDR1 reads SGHVS; CDR2 reads FNYEAQ. CDR3 length equals 15 residues. V was pared by 4 bases and J by 4 bases, with 9 bases of the junction left unmatched.

J is TRBJ1-6 and V is TRBV25-1; 9 bases map to TRBD1. Germline values: CDR1 MGHDK, CDR2 SYGVNS. This CDR3 is 15 amino acids long. J lost 7 bases, V lost 1 base, and 2 bases had no gene match. This CDR3 reads CASSESDRGNSPLHF. CDR3 in DNA: TGTGCCAGCAGTGAATCTGACAGGGGGAATTCACCCCTCCACTTT.

This chain connects TRBV28 to TRBJ2-1, with 10 bases that match TRBD2. CDR3 size: 14 residues. Unmatched junction bases numbered 9, after V lost 6 bases and J lost 10 bases. Germline loops: CDR1 MDHEN, CDR2 SYDVKM. CDR3 amino acids: CASSYEGLASEQFF. The CDR3 region has the DNA TGTGCCAGCAGCTATGAGGGACTAGCGTCCGAGCAGTTCTTC. Variable domain in full (rest from reference TRBV28 and TRBJ2-1): DVKVTQSSRYLVKRTGEKVFLECVQDMDHENMFWYRQDPGLGLRLIYFSYDVKMKEKGDIPEGYSVSREKKERFSLILESASTNQTSMYLCASSYEGLASEQFFGPGTRLTVL.

A few counts support this clone. The chain joins TRBV7-3 to TRBJ2-7; weak D call: TRBD1 (5 bases). The CDR3 runs to 14 residues. The germline V gene has CDR1 SGHTA and CDR2 FQGTGA. The V end was cut by 4 bases, the J end by 2 bases, with 12 bases between. The DNA for the CDR3 is TGTGCCAGCAGCTCCGACAGTGCGCCCTACGAGCAGTACTTC. The encoded protein is CASSSDSAPYEQYF. The entire variable domain, with the rest obtained from reference TRBV7-3 and TRBJ2-7, is as follows: GAGVSQTPSNKVTEKGKYVELRCDPISGHTALYWYRQSLGQGPEFLIYFQGTGAADDSGLPNDRFFAVRPEGSVSTLKIQRTERGDSAVYLCASSSDSAPYEQYFGPGTRLTVT.

This clone has a single count. The J gene is TRBJ1-5, the V gene TRBV19, with D perhaps matching TRBD1 (5 bases). This CDR3 is 14 amino acids long. Deletions cut 5 bases from V and 8 bases from J, with 16 bases between. CDR1 and CDR2 (germline): LNHDA, SQIVND (reference sequence). CDR3 in amino acids: CASSLGGGVEPQHF. CDR3 sequence (DNA): TGTGCCAGTAGTCTCGGCGGGGGTGTGGAGCCCCAGCATTTT.

The CDR3 region is CASSEGVDGRAGELFF. CDR3 nucleotide sequence: TGTGCCAGCAGTGAGGGGGTGGACGGGAGAGCCGGGGAGCTGTTTTTT. V is TRBV6-1 and J is TRBJ2-2; D may be TRBD2 (6 bases). CDR3 length: 16 residues. Trimming left V 3 bases short and J 6 bases short, with 17 bases between. Germline CDR1 reads MNHNS; CDR2 reads SASEGT.

The chain has TRBV5-4 and TRBJ1-2; D ambiguous. CDR3 length: 16 residues. From germline, CDR1 is SGHNT and CDR2 YYREEE (reference sequence). Trimming took off 4 bases at V and 4 bases at J, with 20 bases between the two ends. DNA for the CDR3: TGTGCCAGCAGCCCCTCGGCGGGCACCAGGATCTATGGCTACACCTTC. Its translation is CASSPSAGTRIYGYTF.

The chain carries TRBV4-1 and TRBJ1-6; D call uncertain. The CDR3 spans 17 residues. The V gene's germline CDR1 is MGHRA and CDR2 YSYEKL. With 0 bases removed from V and 0 bases from J, the gap between germline ends came to 9 bases. The CDR3 region is CASSQDLVSSYNSPLHF. In DNA, the CDR3 is TGCGCCAGCAGCCAAGATTTGGTTAGCTCCTATAATTCACCCCTCCACTTT.

The gene calls are TRBV7-6 and TRBJ2-2; no firm D call. The CDR3 has 15 amino acids. V lost 5 bases and J lost 1, with 11 bases in between. Germline loops: CDR1 SGHVS, CDR2 FNYEAQ. The CDR3 sequence: CASSPTGVNTGELFF. CDR3 coding DNA: TGTGCCAGCAGCCCTACGGGTGTGAACACCGGGGAGCTGTTTTTT. The whole variable domain, remainder taken from reference TRBV7-6 and TRBJ2-2, is GAGVSQSPRYKVTKRGQDVALRCDPISGHVSLYWYRQALGQGPEFLTYFNYEAQQDKSGLPNDRFSAERPEGSISTLTIQRTEQRDSAMYRCASSPTGVNTGELFFGEGSRLTVL.

The J gene is TRBJ2-7, the V gene TRBV7-5; the table's D call, TRBD1, was not checked against the DNA. TRBV7-5 is marked as a pseudogene. The CDR3 extends over 16 amino acids. DNA of the CDR3: TGTGTCAGAACCTCAACATTCCGAGACAGGGTCATAGGTCAGTACTTC. This translates into CVRTSTFRDRVIGQYF.

The chain is built from TRBV7-2 and TRBJ1-1; tentative D call: TRBD1 (5 bases). The CDR3 loop spans 15 amino acids. V lost 1 base to trimming and J lost 2 bases, with 11 bases between them. Per germline, CDR1 SGHTA and CDR2 FQGNSA. The CDR3 protein is CASSLDGAPNTEAFF. The CDR3 nucleotides are TGTGCCAGCAGCTTAGATGGGGCGCCTAACACTGAAGCTTTCTTT.

The chain joins TRBV9 to TRBJ1-2; 7 bases align to TRBD1. Germline lookup yields CDR1 SGDLS and CDR2 YYNGEE. The J segment lost 5 bases and the V segment lost 3 bases, leaving 7 bases of the junction unmatched. The CDR3 is made up of 14 amino acids. CDR3 bases: TGTGCCAGCAGCGAGTCCCCGACAGGGTATGGCTACACCTTC. This sequence encodes CASSESPTGYGYTF.

The chain employs TRBV4-1 and TRBJ2-7; the D gene is possibly TRBD1 (5 bases). Trimming left V 0 bases short and J 5 bases short, with 14 bases between. Per germline, CDR1 MGHRA and CDR2 YSYEKL. CDR3 size: 15 residues. DNA for the CDR3: TGCGCCAGCAGCCAAGAATCATCCAGGGTCCACGAGCAGTACTTC. As protein: CASSQESSRVHEQYF.

The chain joins TRBV25-1 to TRBJ1-1; no clear D. Germline assignment: CDR1 MGHDK and CDR2 SYGVNS. The V end lost 2 bases, the J end lost 8 bases, and 12 bases lay between the germline ends. The CDR3 spans 13 residues. The CDR3 DNA follows: TGTGCCAGCAGTGAAAATTGGCGGGGAGAAGCTTTCTTT. Its protein is CASSENWRGEAFF. Looking up the rest from reference TRBV25-1 and TRBJ1-1 gives the full variable domain: EADIYQTPRYLVIGTGKKITLECSQTMGHDKMYWYQQDPGMELHLIHYSYGVNSTEKGDLSSESTVSRIRTEHFPLTLESARPSHTSQYLCASSENWRGEAFFGQGTRLTVV.

The chain carries TRBV2 and TRBJ2-7; 9 nucleotides agree with TRBD2. The trim removed 10 bases at V and 1 base at J, leaving 11 bases unmatched. The length of the CDR3 is 15 residues. Germline V gives CDR1 SNHLY, CDR2 FYNNEI. The CDR3 DNA sequence: TGTGCCACCTTACCGGGAGCGGGGGGATCCTACGAGCAGTACTTC. This sequence encodes CATLPGAGGSYEQYF.

V gene TRBV15 combines with J gene TRBJ2-1, with D perhaps matching TRBD2 (5 bases). CDR1 and CDR2 (germline): LNHNV, YYDKDF (reference sequence). The CDR3 covers 16 residues. V lost 3 bases, J lost 0 bases, and 12 bases lay in between. The chain's CDR3 is CATSREVGSSYNEQFF. CDR3 nucleotides: TGTGCCACCAGCAGGGAGGTAGGATCCTCCTACAATGAGCAGTTCTTC.

This chain uses TRBV20-1 with TRBJ1-2; D is ambiguous. V gave up 3 bases and J gave up 2 bases, with 10 bases separating them. The CDR3 has 13 amino acids. CDR1 is DFQATT, CDR2 SNEGSKA, per germline (reference sequence). The CDR3 DNA sequence: TGCAGTGCTAGTCACACACCAAACTATGGCTACACCTTC. This codes for CSASHTPNYGYTF.